This T cell receptor beta chain is drawn from a study of intratumoral heterogeneity in liver cancer. For context, the study as a whole: Across the full roughly 15-patient cohort, most patients were male and the median age was approximately 65 years. RNA-seq, DNA sequencing, TCR-seq and SNP array data from multiple regions of hepatocellular carcinoma specimens were combined in the study to investigate intratumor heterogeneity. A total of 71 multiregional samples from roughly 14 HCC patients, consisting of fewer than 55 tumoral and around 20 adjacent nontumoral regions, were included in the overall cohort.

On the study overall, not on this receptor specifically: The authors acknowledged a relatively low patient number and under-sampled tumor-infiltrating lymphocyte representation as limitations. According to the report, TCR sequencing confirmed the RNA-seq-based estimates of regional differences in tumor-infiltrating lymphocyte burden. In each sequenced patient, significantly more unique T-cell clonal expansions were found in tumor region a than in region b. Within each sequenced patient, no significant difference in overall T cell clonality was found between tumor regions.

Samples with the label H were taken from distinct, geographically separated regions of the hepatocellular carcinoma nodule. Early-stage hepatocellular carcinoma was present in all patients, and no therapy was administered to any patient before surgical resection. Sampled areas lacked macroscopic evidence of necrosis or hemorrhage. TCR sequencing (ImmunoSeq) was performed on multiple regions from two patients. Each frozen resection tissue sample was taken at least 1 cm away from every other sample. Genomic DNA was extracted from bulk tissue using the DNeasy blood and tissue kit. Trimming at the junction amounts to 2 bases on V and 6 bases on J, and the germline ends lie 8 bases apart. The germline V gene encodes CDR1 LGHNA and CDR2 YSLEER. The CDR3 covers 13 residues, taking in both the cysteine and the phenylalanine. Only the CDR3 portion is preserved as DNA: 39 bases, with reading frame beginning at the first base.

With regard to this clone: Which antigen it targets is not known. Within one base of it there is no much larger clone, and no base qualities were kept.

The immunoSEQ assay was used to sequence TCR beta chain CDR3 regions from genomic DNA. Rearranged VDJ segments were amplified with primers annealing to V and J segments. As for the original processing: Clonality and richness metrics were computed with the ImmunoSeq Analyzer software. Differentially abundant clones between regions were identified using Fisher's exact test plus a beta-binomial method for added stringency. What TCRdb holds here is the immuneACCESS table cut down to in-frame rearrangements. Part of the clones is not present; checked against another copy, under half of the missing clones reflect an unresolved V gene, and the others are unexplained. That table is the source of V, J and clone size, and D and trimming were worked out from the DNA. This sample gives 6,000 to 7,000 clones in total; approximately 60% of them show up just once. The ten largest clones add up to approximately 15% of the sample.

The origin of this receptor is a man in his 70s with hepatocellular carcinoma. This chain joins TRBV4-3 to TRBJ1-5; the D gene cannot be named for sure. Specimen: tumor tissue, collected before any cancer treatment. CDR3 reads: CASSQFRLQPQHF. The DNA sequence is as follows: TGCGCCAGCAGCCAATTCCGGCTTCAGCCCCAGCATTTT.